The 27 T cell receptor beta chains reported below all come from one sample, sequenced in a study of Graves' ophthalmopathy and Graves' hyperthyroidism. Transcripts of RNA were the source for amplifying TCR beta CDR3 regions. Amplification began with first-round RT-PCR using HTBI primers, then second-round multiplex PCR was performed. MiXCR, applied by TCRdb to the multiplex PCR reads, yields one record per CDR3 protein. The table records approximately 410,000 distinct CDR3 sequences, roughly 14% of them present only once. The sequenced sample consisted of peripheral blood. Receptors originate from a young woman with stable Graves' hyperthyroidism.

The sample holds a few counts of this clonotype. The chain carries TRBV12-3 or TRBV12-4 and TRBJ2-2; 11 bases agree with TRBD2. This CDR3 has 16 residues. Trimming removed 5 bases from V and 4 bases from J; junction bases left unmatched: 6. In nucleotides, the CDR3 is TGTGCCAGCAGTCTAATAGCGGGGGGGGCCACCGGGGAGCTGTTTTTT. Its translation is CASSLIAGGATGELFF.

In its sample, this clonotype was seen many times. The chain joins TRBV5-1 to TRBJ1-1, with 8 bases that match TRBD1. Germline V gene sequence: CDR1 SGHRS, CDR2 YFSETQ. The ends lost 5 bases at V and 10 bases at J; junction bases unmatched: 13. There are 14 residues in the CDR3. CDR3 sequence reads: CASRFTGGPFAAFF. CDR3 bases: TGCGCCAGCAGATTCACAGGGGGTCCCTTTGCAGCTTTCTTT. Full variable domain (remainder filled in from reference TRBV5-1 and TRBJ1-1): KAGVTQTPRYLIKTRGQQVTLSCSPISGHRSVSWYQQTPGQGLQFLFEYFSETQRNKGNFPGRFSGRQFSNSRSEMNVSTLELGDSALYLCASRFTGGPFAAFFGQGTRLTVV.

This clonotype was counted many times. J is TRBJ1-1 and V is TRBV6-5; maybe TRBD1 (5 bases). The CDR3 runs 13 residues. With 1 base removed from V and 5 bases from J, the gap between germline ends came to 8 bases. Germline V gives CDR1 MNHEY, CDR2 SVGAGI. The CDR3 reads CASSYFGGTEAFF. The CDR3, as DNA: TGTGCCAGCAGTTACTTTGGGGGGACTGAAGCTTTCTTT.

This clonotype was counted ten times or more. The chain carries TRBV12-3 or TRBV12-4 and TRBJ2-2, with 9 bases fitting TRBD2. Trimming removed 8 bases from V and 2 bases from J; junction bases left unmatched: 12. This CDR3 has 17 amino acids. The CDR3 bases are TGTGCCAGCGAAGGAGGGGAGCGGGGGGCAAACACCGGGGAGCTGTTTTTT. Amino acid sequence: CASEGGERGANTGELFF.

This clonotype was detected only a few times. An end of the junction differs from the germline gene, which may be a read error. V is TRBV5-1 and J is TRBJ2-5, with 7 positions matching TRBD2. This CDR3 comprises 13 residues. Germline lookup yields CDR1 SGHRS and CDR2 YFSETQ. The CDR3 DNA reads TGCGCCAGCAGCTTGGAGCGGGGAGAGACCAAGTACTTC. This translates into CASSLERGETKYF.

This clonotype occurred many times. This chain joins TRBV5-1 and TRBJ1-3, with D uncertain. Germline assignment: CDR1 SGHRS and CDR2 YFSETQ. The CDR3 is 14 amino acids. Between the trimmed V and J ends, which lost 0 bases and 8 bases, there was a span of 12 bases. The CDR3 spells CASSLVPGSDTIYF. CDR3 DNA: TGCGCCAGCAGCTTGGTTCCGGGTTCCGACACCATATATTTT.

The V gene is TRBV2, the J gene TRBJ2-2; 9 positions match TRBD1. The germline V gene encodes CDR1 SNHLY and CDR2 FYNNEI. J lost 4 bases, V lost 5 bases, and 11 bases had no gene match. This CDR3 region has 17 residues. CDR3 residues: CASSQKGDRVITGELFF. For the CDR3, the DNA is TGTGCCAGCAGTCAGAAAGGGGACAGGGTGATCACCGGGGAGCTGTTTTTT. Based on the CDR3 plus reference TRBV2 and TRBJ2-2, the full variable domain is EPEVTQTPSHQVTQMGQEVILRCVPISNHLYFYWYRQILGQKVEFLVSFYNNEISEKSEIFDDQFSVERPDGSNFTLKIRSTKLEDSAMYFCASSQKGDRVITGELFFGEGSRLTVL.

Remarks on this clonotype: A much larger clone differs from this one at a single base, so this may be a read error. This chain links TRBV24-1 with TRBJ2-2; 7 bases agree with TRBD1. CDR3 length: 16 amino acids. Germline CDR1 and CDR2: KGHDR and SFDVKD. Trimming at V came to 5 bases and at J to 4 bases, leaving 9 bases not matched to a gene. This CDR3 is CATSGTRGSSTGELFF. In nucleotides, the CDR3 is TGTGCCACCAGTGGAACCAGGGGGTCGAGCACCGGGGAGCTGTTTTTT.

The table lists this clonotype with many counts. This chain uses TRBV19 with TRBJ2-7; 9 bases match TRBD2. This CDR3 has 15 residues. CDR1 and CDR2 (germline): LNHDA, SQIVND (reference sequence). J was trimmed by 2 bases and V by 3 bases; bases with no gene match: 5. CDR3 sequence (DNA): TGTGCCAGTAGTATGGGGACTAGCAGTGCCTACGAGCAGTACTTC. Amino acid sequence: CASSMGTSSAYEQYF.

There are a few counts of this clonotype. The chain has TRBV7-8 and TRBJ2-3; D is perhaps TRBD1 (5 bases). Germline V CDR1 and CDR2: SGHVS, FQNEAQ. The CDR3 consists of 14 residues. Trimming cost V 1 base and J 6 bases, with 11 bases left between them. CDR3 region: CASSLEGSADTQYF. The CDR3 nucleotides read TGTGCCAGCAGCTTAGAGGGGTCCGCGGATACGCAGTATTTT.

This clonotype came up many times. The rearrangement uses TRBV20-1 and TRBJ1-2; unclear D gene. V was pared by 0 bases and J by 2 bases, with 10 bases between. CDR3 length: 14 residues. Germline loops: CDR1 DFQATT, CDR2 SNEGSKA (reference sequence). The DNA of the CDR3 is TGCAGTGCTAGAGATAGGGCGAGGAACTATGGCTACACCTTC. Amino acids: CSARDRARNYGYTF.

This sequence joins TRBV6-1 and TRBJ1-5; weak D call: TRBD1 (5 bases). The CDR3 is made up of 14 amino acids. Trimming left V 5 bases short and J 0 bases short, with 8 bases between. Germline CDR1 reads MNHNS; CDR2 reads SASEGT. CDR3 amino acids: CASSTRGSNQPQHF. CDR3 coding DNA: TGTGCCAGCAGTACGAGGGGTAGCAATCAGCCCCAGCATTTT.

This clonotype was seen ten or more times. At one boundary the junction diverges from the germline segment, which might be a read error. The chain carries TRBV13 and TRBJ1-1; TRBD1 matches at 7 bases. CDR1 and CDR2 (germline): PRHDT, FYEKMQ (reference sequence). CDR3 length: 12 residues. The CDR3 DNA sequence: TGTGCCAGCAGCTCGACAGGGAGGGTTCCCTCATTT. Translating gives CASSSTGRVPSF.

In its sample, this clonotype was seen many times. The J gene is TRBJ1-1, the V gene TRBV6-1; 7 bases map to TRBD1. The CDR3 contains 16 residues. The V gene's germline CDR1 is MNHNS and CDR2 SASEGT. V dropped 7 bases and J dropped 3; count of bases not matched to a gene: 14. The CDR3 DNA sequence: TGTGCCAGCACCGACCCCGACAGGGTTGGGCACACTGAAGCTTTCTTT. Protein sequence: CASTDPDRVGHTEAFF.

In its sample, this clonotype was seen many times. The chain is built from TRBV7-2 and TRBJ1-1; D remains ambiguous. Trimming left V 1 base short and J 11 bases short, with 14 bases between. The CDR3 totals 13 residues. The germline V gene encodes CDR1 SGHTA and CDR2 FQGNSA. CDR3 amino acids: CASSLELNPLAFF. CDR3 in DNA: TGTGCCAGCAGCTTAGAACTTAACCCCTTGGCTTTCTTT. Full variable domain (rest looked up from reference TRBV7-2 and TRBJ1-1): GAGVSQSPSNKVTEKGKDVELRCDPISGHTALYWYRQSLGQGLEFLIYFQGNSAPDKSGLPSDRFSAERTGGSVSTLTIQRTQQEDSAVYLCASSLELNPLAFFGQGTRLTVV.

At least ten counts were recorded for this clonotype. The junction departs from the called germline gene at one end, perhaps through a read error. This rearrangement joins TRBV6-1 to TRBJ2-2; D may be TRBD1 (8 bases). The CDR3 has 17 amino acids. The germline CDR1 and CDR2 sequences are MNHNS and SASEGT. The CDR3 DNA reads TGTGCCGGCAGTGAACGGACAGGGAGGGGGCTCGCCGGGGAGCTGTTTTTT. It yields the protein CAGSERTGRGLAGELFF.

This clonotype was observed at least ten times. The gene calls are TRBV12-3 or TRBV12-4 and TRBJ2-2; D is possibly TRBD1 (6 bases). V lost 4 bases and J lost 7, with 16 bases in between. The CDR3 spans 15 residues. This CDR3 reads CASSSPSGVGGELFF. The DNA for the CDR3 is TGTGCCAGCAGTTCCCCTTCAGGGGTGGGCGGGGAGCTGTTTTTT.

There are many counts of this clonotype. The gene calls are TRBV6-2 or TRBV6-3 and TRBJ1-1; D remains ambiguous. CDR3 length equals 14 residues. CDR1 is MNHEY and CDR2 is SVGEGT in the germline V gene. V was trimmed by 1 base and J by 1 base, leaving 7 bases between them. CDR3 coding DNA: TGTGCCAGCAGTTACTGGGGAGAGAACACTGAAGCTTTCTTT. Protein: CASSYWGENTEAFF.

In this sample, this clonotype turned up many times. V and J are TRBV25-1 and TRBJ1-1, with TRBD1 matching over 7 bases. There are 15 residues in the CDR3. Unmatched junction bases numbered 2, after V lost 0 bases and J lost 1 base. Germline V lookup: CDR1 MGHDK, CDR2 SYGVNS. CDR3 DNA sequence: TGTGCCAGCAGTGAATATCGGGACAGGAACACTGAAGCTTTCTTT. It is translated as CASSEYRDRNTEAFF.

Only a few counts were recorded for this clonotype. V is TRBV2 and J is TRBJ1-3, with D possibly being TRBD1 (5 bases). Per germline, CDR1 SNHLY and CDR2 FYNNEI. V lost 7 bases and J 0 bases, leaving 10 bases between the germline ends. This CDR3 comprises 14 residues. This chain's CDR3 is CASTGGSSGNTIYF. The CDR3 DNA reads as TGTGCCAGCACGGGGGGGAGCTCTGGAAACACCATATATTTT.

Ten or more counts support this clonotype. The rearrangement uses TRBV7-2 and TRBJ1-1; D may be TRBD1 (5 bases). Trimming pared 5 bases from V and 1 base from J, leaving 11 bases between. Germline V gene lookup returns CDR1 SGHTA and CDR2 FQGNSA. This CDR3 is 14 amino acids long. CDR3 DNA sequence: TGTGCCAGCAGCCCTAGAGGGGCGAACACTGAAGCTTTCTTT. Its protein product is CASSPRGANTEAFF.

This clonotype was counted ten times or more. The gene calls are TRBV12-3 or TRBV12-4 and TRBJ1-6; D is ambiguous. The CDR3 length is 14 residues. The V end was cut by 3 bases, the J end by 7 bases, with 10 bases between. The chain's CDR3 is CASSLRNLNSPLHF. DNA of the CDR3: TGTGCCAGCAGTTTGAGGAACCTAAATTCACCCCTCCACTTT.

This clonotype was found many times. CDR3 in DNA: TGTGCCAGCAGCTCGCACCTCTCCTACGAGCAGTACTTC. Translation: CASSSHLSYEQYF. The rearrangement uses TRBV7-2 and TRBJ2-7; D remains unclear. Trimming cost V 4 bases and J 0 bases, with 7 bases left between them. The germline CDR1 and CDR2 sequences are SGHTA and FQGNSA. The CDR3 loop spans 13 amino acids.

This clonotype was seen ten or more times. The gene calls are TRBV7-9 and TRBJ1-6; D gene ambiguous. The CDR3 length is 16 residues. The V gene's germline CDR1 is SEHNR and CDR2 FQNEAQ (reference sequence). Trimming pared 3 bases from V and 5 bases from J, leaving 14 bases between. The chain's CDR3 is CASSFTAGRDNSPLHF. In DNA form, the CDR3 reads TGTGCCAGCAGCTTCACAGCGGGCCGGGATAATTCACCCCTCCACTTT.

This clonotype was seen at least ten times. The chain links TRBV12-3 or TRBV12-4 to TRBJ1-1; D is unclear. V lost 11 bases to trimming and J lost 1 base, with 8 bases between them. CDR3 size: 11 residues. CDR3 in amino acids: CASARNTEAFF. DNA for the CDR3: TGTGCCTCCGCCCGGAACACTGAAGCTTTCTTT.

This clonotype was recorded at least ten times. The chain links TRBV12-5 to TRBJ2-7; either TRBD1 or TRBD2 may fit D (6 bases each). Trimming cost V 7 bases and J 3 bases, with 16 bases left between them. The CDR3 has 14 amino acids. CDR1 and CDR2 (germline): LGHNT, FRNRAP. The CDR3 coding sequence is TGTGCTAGTGCCCCGCCGGGGGCTTACTACGAGCAGTACTTC. This gives the protein CASAPPGAYYEQYF. The variable domain in full, with the rest retrieved from reference TRBV12-5 and TRBJ2-7, is DARVTQTPRHKVTEMGQEVTMRCQPILGHNTVFWYRQTMMQGLELLAYFRNRAPLDDSGMPKDRFSAEMPDATLATLKIQPSEPRDSAVYFCASAPPGAYYEQYFGPGTRLTVT.

Ten or more counts support this clonotype. This chain links TRBV19 with TRBJ1-1; D uncertain. Per germline, CDR1 LNHDA and CDR2 SQIVND (reference sequence). CDR3 length: 13 residues. Trimming removed 4 bases at V and 1 base at J, with 7 bases between. The CDR3 region has the DNA TGTGCCAGTAGTAGAGCGGCGAACACTGAAGCTTTCTTT. Its translation: CASSRAANTEAFF. Filled out from reference TRBV19 and TRBJ1-1, the complete variable domain reads DGGITQSPKYLFRKEGQNVTLSCEQNLNHDAMYWYRQDPGQGLRLIYYSQIVNDFQKGDIAEGYSVSREKKESFPLTVTSAQKNPTAFYLCASSRAANTEAFFGQGTRLTVV.